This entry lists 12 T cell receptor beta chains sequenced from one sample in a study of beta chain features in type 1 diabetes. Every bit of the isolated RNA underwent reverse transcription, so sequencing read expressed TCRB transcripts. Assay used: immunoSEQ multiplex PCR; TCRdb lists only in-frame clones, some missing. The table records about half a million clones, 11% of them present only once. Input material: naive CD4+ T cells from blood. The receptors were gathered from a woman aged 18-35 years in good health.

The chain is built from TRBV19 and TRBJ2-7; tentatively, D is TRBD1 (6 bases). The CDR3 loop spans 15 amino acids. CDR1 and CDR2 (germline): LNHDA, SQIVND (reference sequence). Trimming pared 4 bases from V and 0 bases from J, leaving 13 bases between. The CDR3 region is CASSTKTGSSYEQYV. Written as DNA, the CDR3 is TGTGCCAGTAGTACCAAAACAGGGAGCTCCTACGAGCAGTACGTC.

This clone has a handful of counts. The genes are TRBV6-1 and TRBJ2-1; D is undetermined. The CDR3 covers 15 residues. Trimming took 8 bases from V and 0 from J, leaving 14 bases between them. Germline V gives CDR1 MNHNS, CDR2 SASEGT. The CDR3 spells CASFHSLSSYNEQFF. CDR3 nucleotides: TGTGCCAGCTTCCATTCGCTCAGCTCCTACAATGAGCAGTTCTTC.

Here the CDR3 reads CASSAIRDSPLHF. The CDR3 region has the DNA TGTGCCAGCAGTGCCATCAGGGATTCACCCCTCCACTTT. The chain combines TRBV6-4 with TRBJ1-6; D perhaps matches TRBD1 (5 bases). The CDR3 runs to 13 residues. CDR1 and CDR2 from the germline V gene are MRHNA and SNTAGT. Trimming pared 4 bases from V and 8 bases from J, leaving 9 bases between.

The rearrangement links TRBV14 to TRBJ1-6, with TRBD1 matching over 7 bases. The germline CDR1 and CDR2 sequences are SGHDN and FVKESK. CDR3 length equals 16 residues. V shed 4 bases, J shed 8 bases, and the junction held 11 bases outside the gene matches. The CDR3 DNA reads TGTGCCAGCAGCCCGAGAACAGGGGCCAACCATTCACCCCTCCACTTT. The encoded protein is CASSPRTGANHSPLHF.

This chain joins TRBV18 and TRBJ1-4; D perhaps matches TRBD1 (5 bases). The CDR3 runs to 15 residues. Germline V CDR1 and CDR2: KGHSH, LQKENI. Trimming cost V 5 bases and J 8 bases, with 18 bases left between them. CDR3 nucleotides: TGTGCCAGCTCATTTCGACAGCCAGAAATCGAAAAACTGTTTTTT. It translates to CASSFRQPEIEKLFF.

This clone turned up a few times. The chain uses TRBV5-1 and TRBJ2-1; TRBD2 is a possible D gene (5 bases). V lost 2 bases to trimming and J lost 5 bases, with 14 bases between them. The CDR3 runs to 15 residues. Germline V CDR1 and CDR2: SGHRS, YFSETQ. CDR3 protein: CASSLGGGPDNEQFF. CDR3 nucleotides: TGCGCCAGCAGCTTAGGAGGTGGACCGGACAATGAGCAGTTCTTC.

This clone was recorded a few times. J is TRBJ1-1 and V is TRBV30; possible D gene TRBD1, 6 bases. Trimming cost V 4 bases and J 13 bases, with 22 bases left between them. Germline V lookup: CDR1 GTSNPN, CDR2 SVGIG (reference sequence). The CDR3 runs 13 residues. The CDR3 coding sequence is TGTGCCTGGACAATTCCCGCGACCGGGGGCCTTTTCTTT. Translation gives CAWTIPATGGLFF. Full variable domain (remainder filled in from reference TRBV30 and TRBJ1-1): SQTIHQWPATLVQPVGSPLSLECTVEGTSNPNLYWYRQAAGRGLQLLFYSVGIGQISSEVPQNLSASRPQDRQFILSSKKLLLSDSGFYLCAWTIPATGGLFFGQGTRLTVV.

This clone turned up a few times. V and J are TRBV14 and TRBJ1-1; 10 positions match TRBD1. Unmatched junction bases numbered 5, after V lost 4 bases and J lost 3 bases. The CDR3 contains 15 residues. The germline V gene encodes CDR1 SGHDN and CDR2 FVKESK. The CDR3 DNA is TGTGCCAGCAGCCTACTGACAGGGGGCTACACTGAAGCTTTCTTT. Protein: CASSLLTGGYTEAFF.

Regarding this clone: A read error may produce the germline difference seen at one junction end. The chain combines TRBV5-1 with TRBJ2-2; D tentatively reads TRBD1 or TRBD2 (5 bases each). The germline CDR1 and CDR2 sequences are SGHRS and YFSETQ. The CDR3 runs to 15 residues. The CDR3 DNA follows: TGCGCCAGCAGCGGCTGGGGACCGCCGTCCGGAGAGCTGTTTTTT. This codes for CASSGWGPPSGELFF.

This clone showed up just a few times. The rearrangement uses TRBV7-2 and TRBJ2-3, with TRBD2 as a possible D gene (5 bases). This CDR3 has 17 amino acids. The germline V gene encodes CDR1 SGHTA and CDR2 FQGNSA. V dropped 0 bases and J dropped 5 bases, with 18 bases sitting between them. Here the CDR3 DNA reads TGTGCCAGCAGCTTAGCCCTCTACCGAGGGAGCCAAGATACGCAGTATTTT. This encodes CASSLALYRGSQDTQYF.

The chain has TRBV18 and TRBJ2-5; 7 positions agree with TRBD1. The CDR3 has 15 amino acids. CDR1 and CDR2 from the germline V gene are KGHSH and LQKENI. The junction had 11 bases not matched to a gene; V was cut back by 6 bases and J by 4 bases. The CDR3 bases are TGTGCCAGCTCGCCGAACAGGGGACAACTAGAGACCCAGTACTTC. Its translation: CASSPNRGQLETQYF.

CDR3 nucleotide sequence: TGTGCCAGCAGCGCCATAGGGGGGTCGGAGACCCAGTACTTC. Its protein is CASSAIGGSETQYF. V gene TRBV9 combines with J gene TRBJ2-5; D may match TRBD1 or TRBD2 (6 bases each). The V end lost 3 bases, the J end lost 5 bases, and 14 bases lay between the germline ends. Germline loops: CDR1 SGDLS, CDR2 YYNGEE. The CDR3 is 14 residues long. Variable domain in full (rest from reference TRBV9 and TRBJ2-5): DSGVTQTPKHLITATGQRVTLRCSPRSGDLSVYWYQQSLDQGLQFLIQYYNGEERAKGNILERFSAQQFPDLHSELNLSSLELGDSALYFCASSAIGGSETQYFGPGTRLLVL.